Listed here are 19 T cell receptor beta chains from one sample, sequenced in a study of OX40 agonist ivuxolimab in advanced cancers. Measured with immunoSEQ multiplex PCR; TCRdb has only the in-frame clones, and not every one. The repertoire has 65,000 to 90,000 clones, 82% of them found once; the top ten carry approximately 5.1%. Sequencing was performed on CD4+ or CD8+ T cells sorted from blood, taken in a trial of the OX40 agonist ivuxolimab. Receptors were obtained from an adult with an advanced solid tumor such as melanoma, head and neck, liver or kidney cancer.

The chain links TRBV25-1 to TRBJ2-1; 9 nucleotides line up with TRBD2. J lost 5 bases, V lost 3 bases, and 5 bases had no gene match. The V gene's germline CDR1 is MGHDK and CDR2 SYGVNS. The CDR3 sequence is 15 residues long. Written as DNA, the CDR3 is TGTGCCAGCAGTGACGGGCGGGGGGGAGACAATGAGCAGTTCTTC. Translating it yields CASSDGRGGDNEQFF. Complete variable domain (other parts from reference TRBV25-1 and TRBJ2-1): EADIYQTPRYLVIGTGKKITLECSQTMGHDKMYWYQQDPGMELHLIHYSYGVNSTEKGDLSSESTVSRIRTEHFPLTLESARPSHTSQYLCASSDGRGGDNEQFFGPGTRLTVL.

J is TRBJ1-1 and V is TRBV11-3, with D possibly matching TRBD1 (6 bases). The CDR3 is 13 amino acids. V was pared by 5 bases and J by 10 bases, with 17 bases between. Per the germline V gene, CDR1 is SGHNT and CDR2 is YENEEA. The CDR3: CASSETGRSRAFF. In DNA form, the CDR3 reads TGTGCCAGCAGCGAAACAGGGCGATCGAGAGCTTTCTTT. Full variable domain (missing parts from reference TRBV11-3 and TRBJ1-1): EAGVVQSPRYKIIEKKQPVAFWCNPISGHNTLYWYLQNLGQGPELLIRYENEEAVDDSQLPKDRFSAERLKGVDSTLKIQPAELGDSAVYLCASSETGRSRAFFGQGTRLTVV.

This clone was seen a handful of times. V usage is TRBV7-8 and J usage is TRBJ2-7; possible D gene TRBD1, 6 bases. The CDR3 loop spans 14 amino acids. The germline CDR1 and CDR2 sequences are SGHVS and FQNEAQ. V lost 5 bases and J lost 0, with 11 bases in between. As DNA, the CDR3 is TGTGCCAGCAGCCCCGGACAGTACTCCTACGAGCAGTACTTC. Encoded protein: CASSPGQYSYEQYF.

The gene calls are TRBV28 and TRBJ2-7, with D maybe TRBD2 (6 bases). This CDR3 is 13 amino acids long. CDR1 is MDHEN and CDR2 is SYDVKM in the germline V gene. Trimming removed 5 bases from V and 9 bases from J, with 17 bases in between. The CDR3, as DNA: TGTGCCAGCAGTCGCCCCCCTTCCGGGGGGCAGTACTTC. It encodes CASSRPPSGGQYF.

This clone was detected once. The chain has TRBV28 and TRBJ1-4; D is possibly TRBD1 (5 bases). Trimming shortened V by 3 bases and J by 4 bases, and 12 bases separated the two germline ends. The CDR3 is 15 amino acids. From germline, CDR1 is MDHEN and CDR2 SYDVKM. The CDR3 loop reads CASSLFRGLNEKLFF. The CDR3 nucleotides are TGTGCCAGCAGTTTGTTCCGGGGCCTTAATGAAAAACTGTTTTTT. Combining the CDR3 with reference TRBV28 and TRBJ1-4 gives the whole variable domain DVKVTQSSRYLVKRTGEKVFLECVQDMDHENMFWYRQDPGLGLRLIYFSYDVKMKEKGDIPEGYSVSREKKERFSLILESASTNQTSMYLCASSLFRGLNEKLFFGSGTQLSVL.

The rearrangement links TRBV6-1 to TRBJ1-4, with a weak D call TRBD1 (5 bases). In germline, CDR1 is MNHNS, CDR2 SASEGT. Trimming removed 7 bases at V and 4 bases at J, with 13 bases between. CDR3 length: 14 residues. CDR3 sequence: CASTDPGYNEKLFF. The DNA of the CDR3 is TGTGCCAGCACGGATCCAGGGTATAATGAAAAACTGTTTTTT.

The gene calls are TRBV7-2 and TRBJ2-3, with a tentative D call TRBD1 (8 bases). The V and J ends lost 4 bases and 4 bases respectively, with 12 bases between them. The CDR3 covers 14 residues. The germline V gene encodes CDR1 SGHTA and CDR2 FQGNSA. CDR3 sequence (DNA): TGTGCCAGCAGCTCTACAGGGGGGGCAGATACGCAGTATTTT. It specifies CASSSTGGADTQYF.

This chain uses TRBV19 with TRBJ2-5; 11 bases map to TRBD2. Germline assignment: CDR1 LNHDA and CDR2 SQIVND (reference sequence). V shed 6 bases, J shed 4 bases, and the junction held 7 bases outside the gene matches. The CDR3 totals 15 residues. DNA for the CDR3: TGTGCCAGTAGCTTCATAGCGGGGGGGCGAGAGACCCAGTACTTC. Protein sequence: CASSFIAGGRETQYF.

This clone came up a few times. V and J are TRBV18 and TRBJ2-3; TRBD1 aligns across 8 bases. The length of the CDR3 is 15 residues. Germline loops: CDR1 KGHSH, CDR2 LQKENI. Germline trimming cut 4 bases from V and 2 bases from J; bases unmatched to any gene: 5. This CDR3 reads CASSLQGALTDTQYF. The CDR3 bases are TGTGCCAGCTCACTCCAGGGGGCTCTCACAGATACGCAGTATTTT. The entire variable domain, with the rest obtained from reference TRBV18 and TRBJ2-3, is as follows: NAGVMQNPRHLVRRRGQEARLRCSPMKGHSHVYWYRQLPEEGLKFMVYLQKENIIDESGMPKERFSAEFPKEGPSILRIQQVVRGDSAAYFCASSLQGALTDTQYFGPGTRLTVL.

This clone was counted a few times. Its ends do not fully match the called genes, so a read error is possible. The chain joins TRBV7-7 to TRBJ2-7; 8 bases fit TRBD2. The length of the CDR3 is 15 residues. The V gene's germline CDR1 is SSHAT and CDR2 FNYEAQ (reference sequence). The CDR3 DNA is TGTGCTAGCAGCTTAGGGCCAGCGGGGGACTACGAGCAGTACTTC. Its protein is CASSLGPAGDYEQYF.

This rearrangement joins TRBV6-4 to TRBJ2-2; 8 nucleotides agree with TRBD1. This CDR3 region has 14 residues. V shed 8 bases and J 6 bases; nucleotides not matched to a gene: 8. CDR1 and CDR2 from the germline V gene are MRHNA and SNTAGT. CDR3 in DNA: TGTGCCAGCTGCCGGGACAGGCTGTCCGGGGAGCTGTTTTTT. This translates into CASCRDRLSGELFF.

The sample holds a few counts of this clone. CDR3 sequence (DNA): TGTGCCAGCAGCTTAGTTAGCGGGGGGGCCAATGAGCAGTTCTTC. Protein sequence: CASSLVSGGANEQFF. The V gene is TRBV7-8, the J gene TRBJ2-1, with TRBD2 identical over 11 bases. The CDR3 runs to 15 residues. Germline CDR1 and CDR2: SGHVS and FQNEAQ. Trimming at V came to 1 base and at J to 6 bases, leaving 2 bases not matched to a gene. Full variable domain (outside the CDR3, taken from reference TRBV7-8 and TRBJ2-1): GAGVSQSPRYKVAKRGQDVALRCDPISGHVSLFWYQQALGQGPEFLTYFQNEAQLDKSGLPSDRFFAERPEGSVSTLKIQRTQQEDSAVYLCASSLVSGGANEQFFGPGTRLTVL.

The chain recombines TRBV29-1 with TRBJ2-3, with D uncertain. CDR1 is SQVTM, CDR2 ANQGSEA, per germline. This CDR3 region has 16 residues. V was clipped by 0 bases and J by 0 bases, with 13 bases between them. CDR3 residues: CSVEDRLQSSTDTQYF. The DNA of the CDR3 is TGCAGCGTTGAAGATCGGCTACAATCTAGCACAGATACGCAGTATTTT.

This clone was detected only a few times. The rearrangement links TRBV5-4 to TRBJ2-7, with 9 bases matching TRBD1. CDR3 length: 15 amino acids. Unmatched junction bases numbered 11, after V lost 5 bases and J lost 5 bases. Germline CDR1 reads SGHNT; CDR2 reads YYREEE (reference sequence). The CDR3 loop reads CASRSGGTGRDEQYF. The CDR3 DNA follows: TGTGCCAGCAGGTCCGGTGGGACAGGGAGGGACGAGCAGTACTTC.

V usage is TRBV10-3 and J usage is TRBJ2-7; D is perhaps TRBD1 (10 bases). V lost 6 bases, J lost 5 bases, and 20 bases lay in between. CDR3 length: 15 amino acids. Looked up from germline, CDR1 is ENHRY and CDR2 is SYGVKD. CDR3 sequence (DNA): TGTGCCATCAGAGACAGGGGGCGCGGGAGGGACGAGCAGTACTTC. Protein: CAIRDRGRGRDEQYF.

The J gene is TRBJ2-7, the V gene TRBV6-6, with D possibly TRBD1 on 6 matching bases. The V gene lost 7 bases and the J gene lost 6 bases, with 19 bases spanning the gap. The CDR3 spans 14 residues. Germline CDR1 MNHNY, CDR2 SVGAGI (reference sequence). The CDR3 region is CASTSGTSTSEQYF. The CDR3 DNA sequence: TGTGCCAGCACCAGTGGGACAAGCACTTCCGAGCAGTACTTC.

This chain connects TRBV27 to TRBJ2-2; 9 bases fit TRBD2. CDR1 MNHEY and CDR2 SMNVEV come from the germline V gene (reference sequence). The CDR3 sequence is 15 residues long. V lost 5 bases, J lost 4 bases, and 5 bases stayed unmatched. The CDR3 spells CASSESGGPTGELFF. The CDR3 DNA follows: TGTGCCAGCAGTGAGAGCGGGGGGCCCACCGGGGAGCTGTTTTTT.

This clone was observed a few times. The chain joins TRBV7-2 to TRBJ1-6; D gene ambiguous. Between the trimmed V and J ends, which lost 5 bases and 7 bases, there was a span of 9 bases. The CDR3 runs 13 residues. The germline V gene encodes CDR1 SGHTA and CDR2 FQGNSA. The CDR3: CASSLDPNSPLHF. CDR3 coding DNA: TGTGCCAGCAGCCTAGACCCGAATTCACCCCTCCACTTT. Full variable domain (outside the CDR3, taken from reference TRBV7-2 and TRBJ1-6): GAGVSQSPSNKVTEKGKDVELRCDPISGHTALYWYRQSLGQGLEFLIYFQGNSAPDKSGLPSDRFSAERTGGSVSTLTIQRTQQEDSAVYLCASSLDPNSPLHFGNGTRLTVT.

About this clone itself: Germline is not matched at one junction end, which may reflect a read error. The V and J genes are TRBV7-7 and TRBJ2-5; D gene uncertain. Germline lookup yields CDR1 SSHAT and CDR2 FNYEAQ (reference sequence). The CDR3 runs 13 residues. The CDR3, as DNA: TGTGCTAGCAGCTCACAAGAGCAAGAGACCCAGTACTTC. It specifies CASSSQEQETQYF.